These 21 T cell receptor beta chains share one sample of origin, sequenced in a study of blood T cell repertoires in COVID-19. Using immunoSEQ multiplex PCR, the repertoire was profiled, and TCRdb retains in-frame clones only, with some absent. The sample has under 200,000 clones, about 82% seen once. The source material was peripheral blood. The receptor source for this set is a woman younger than 45 with acute or convalescent COVID-19.

The J gene is TRBJ2-7, the V gene TRBV18, with 15 bases lining up with TRBD2. CDR1 is KGHSH, CDR2 LQKENI, per germline. The trim removed 8 bases at V and 3 bases at J, leaving 8 bases unmatched. This CDR3 spans 16 amino acids. The CDR3 DNA follows: TGTGCCAGCGGATGGACTAGCGGGAGGGTAGGCTACGAGCAGTACTTC. Translating it yields CASGWTSGRVGYEQYF. The variable domain in full, with the rest retrieved from reference TRBV18 and TRBJ2-7, is NAGVMQNPRHLVRRRGQEARLRCSPMKGHSHVYWYRQLPEEGLKFMVYLQKENIIDESGMPKERFSAEFPKEGPSILRIQQVVRGDSAAYFCASGWTSGRVGYEQYFGPGTRLTVT.

This chain joins TRBV6-5 and TRBJ1-6, with 9 bases matching TRBD1. Germline V gives CDR1 MNHEY, CDR2 SVGAGI. The CDR3 totals 13 residues. After removal of 5 bases from V and 10 bases from J, the junction contained 3 bases not matched to a gene. CDR3 sequence reads: CASSTDRGSPLHF. The CDR3 coding sequence is TGTGCCAGCAGTACGGACAGGGGATCACCCCTCCACTTT.

Only a few counts were recorded for this clone. The chain carries TRBV11-3 and TRBJ1-2, with D unresolved. The CDR3 is made up of 16 amino acids. Between the trimmed V and J ends, which lost 1 base and 0 bases, there was a span of 12 bases. Per the germline V gene, CDR1 is SGHNT and CDR2 is YENEEA. CDR3 sequence reads: CASSLGARRANYGYTF. In DNA, the CDR3 is TGTGCCAGCAGCTTAGGGGCCAGGCGCGCTAACTATGGCTACACCTTC.

The chain couples TRBV7-2 to TRBJ1-5; 11 bases are shared with TRBD1. Germline values: CDR1 SGHTA, CDR2 FQGNSA. This CDR3 has 16 amino acids. Losses at the gene ends were 5 bases for V and 2 bases for J; bases not matched to a gene: 5. CDR3 coding DNA: TGTGCCAGCAGCCCCCGGGACAGGGGGGGCAATCAGCCCCAGCATTTT. Protein sequence: CASSPRDRGGNQPQHF.

This chain connects TRBV6-6 to TRBJ2-5; 13 nucleotides match TRBD2. Trimming cost V 6 bases and J 2 bases; bases outside gene matches: 3. CDR3 size: 15 residues. Per the germline V gene, CDR1 is MNHNY and CDR2 is SVGAGI (reference sequence). This CDR3 is CASRGLAGLQETQYF. CDR3 nucleotide sequence: TGTGCCAGCAGGGGACTAGCGGGGCTTCAAGAGACCCAGTACTTC.

This sequence joins TRBV19 and TRBJ1-4; perhaps TRBD1 as D (5 bases). V shed 3 bases and J shed 8 bases, with 7 bases lying between them. The CDR3 contains 12 residues. Germline-derived CDR1 and CDR2 are LNHDA and SQIVND (reference sequence). The chain's CDR3 is CASSIPGEKLFF. The CDR3 bases are TGTGCCAGTAGTATCCCAGGGGAAAAACTGTTTTTT.

This clone was seen a handful of times. Written as DNA, the CDR3 is TGTGCCAGCAGTTTTCTAGCGGACAAAAACATTCAGTACTTC. This translates into CASSFLADKNIQYF. The rearrangement links TRBV6-5 to TRBJ2-4; TRBD2 matches 7 bases. In germline, CDR1 is MNHEY, CDR2 SVGAGI. J gave up 3 bases and V 4 bases, and 3 bases lay outside the gene matches. The CDR3 consists of 14 residues.

The V call is TRBV6-5, the J call TRBJ1-2; D possibly corresponds to TRBD1 (5 bases). In germline, CDR1 is MNHEY, CDR2 SVGAGI. CDR3 size: 15 residues. V was clipped by 6 bases and J by 5 bases, with 19 bases between them. The CDR3 DNA is TGTGCCAGCAGGGGATCCAGGGCTCTACTATATGGCTACACCTTC. It encodes CASRGSRALLYGYTF.

V gene TRBV7-2 combines with J gene TRBJ1-2; tentative D call: TRBD1 (5 bases). CDR3 length: 15 amino acids. V lost 1 base, J lost 7 bases, and 16 bases lay in between. CDR1 and CDR2 (germline): SGHTA, FQGNSA. The CDR3 reads CASSLVLGGALGYTF. Here the CDR3 DNA reads TGTGCCAGCAGCTTAGTCCTAGGCGGGGCGCTTGGCTACACCTTC.

The chain employs TRBV19 and TRBJ2-2, with 7 nucleotides matching TRBD2. CDR3 size: 14 residues. With 4 bases clipped from V and 1 base from J, the junction kept 0 bases outside the gene matches. Germline CDR1 is LNHDA and CDR2 is SQIVND (reference sequence). The DNA for the CDR3 is TGTGCCAGTAGTAGGGGGGGGAACACCGGGGAGCTGTTTTTT. Protein sequence: CASSRGGNTGELFF.

This clone was found once. The same CDR3 arises from other DNA sequences in this sample as well. The V and J genes are TRBV30 and TRBJ1-2; TRBD1 is a possible D gene (6 bases). Looked up from germline, CDR1 is GTSNPN and CDR2 is SVGIG (reference sequence). The CDR3 is 12 amino acids. Deletions cut 0 bases from V and 4 bases from J, with 6 bases between. For the CDR3, the DNA is TGTGCCTGGAGTGTGGACAGCTATGGCTACACCTTC. As protein: CAWSVDSYGYTF.

This chain joins TRBV24-1 and TRBJ2-3; D may be TRBD2 (6 bases). The V gene lost 5 bases and the J gene lost 2 bases, with 16 bases spanning the gap. Germline assignment: CDR1 KGHDR and CDR2 SFDVKD. CDR3 length: 16 amino acids. In nucleotides, the CDR3 is TGTGCCACCAGTGCCACTGATAGACTAGACACAGATACGCAGTATTTT. Protein product: CATSATDRLDTDTQYF.

The chain combines TRBV19 with TRBJ1-4, with 7 bases fitting TRBD1. CDR1 is LNHDA, CDR2 SQIVND, per germline (reference sequence). The CDR3 has 15 residues. Unmatched junction bases numbered 12, after V lost 7 bases and J lost 7 bases. CDR3 amino acids: CASNPRIAGGEKLFF. The CDR3 coding sequence is TGTGCCAGTAACCCCCGTATAGCAGGGGGTGAAAAACTGTTTTTT.

The rearrangement links TRBV23-1 to TRBJ2-2; 8 bases agree with TRBD1. TRBV23-1 counts as an open reading frame of uncertain function. The CDR3 sequence is 17 residues long. After removal of 7 bases from V and 2 bases from J, the junction contained 12 bases not matched to a gene. The DNA for the CDR3 is TGCGCCAGCATGAGACAGGGGAGGCCCTTAAACACCGGGGAGCTGTTTTTT. Its protein product is CASMRQGRPLNTGELFF.

This rearrangement joins TRBV11-3 to TRBJ2-1, with TRBD2 identical over 11 bases. Germline lookup yields CDR1 SGHNT and CDR2 YENEEA. V shed 4 bases, J shed 4 bases, and the junction held 6 bases outside the gene matches. CDR3 length: 16 amino acids. The CDR3 region has the DNA TGTGCCAGCAGCTCCGTAGGGACTAGCGGTTACAATGAGCAGTTCTTC. Its translation is CASSSVGTSGYNEQFF. Variable domain in full (rest from reference TRBV11-3 and TRBJ2-1): EAGVVQSPRYKIIEKKQPVAFWCNPISGHNTLYWYLQNLGQGPELLIRYENEEAVDDSQLPKDRFSAERLKGVDSTLKIQPAELGDSAVYLCASSSVGTSGYNEQFFGPGTRLTVL.

Regarding this clone: The identical CDR3 is also encoded by other nucleotide sequences in the sample. This sequence joins TRBV7-2 and TRBJ1-5, with D unresolved. The CDR3 sequence is 13 residues long. Germline CDR1 and CDR2: SGHTA and FQGNSA. Trimming pared 3 bases from V and 4 bases from J, leaving 7 bases between. The CDR3 protein is CASSFPGNQPQHF. CDR3 DNA sequence: TGTGCCAGCAGCTTCCCCGGGAATCAGCCCCAGCATTTT.

This clone was detected a few times. The chain links TRBV6-2 or TRBV6-3 to TRBJ2-5; weak D call: TRBD1 (6 bases). This CDR3 is built from 14 residues. The germline V and J ends were trimmed by 4 bases and 1 base, with 10 bases remaining between them. Germline values: CDR1 MNHEY, CDR2 SVGEGT. Here the CDR3 reads CASSSHRAQETQYF. For the CDR3, the DNA is TGTGCCAGCAGTTCCCACAGGGCCCAAGAGACCCAGTACTTC.

On this clone itself: Other DNA sequences in the same sample also yield this CDR3. This chain joins TRBV19 and TRBJ1-5, with a tentative D call TRBD1 (6 bases). Trimming removed 3 bases at V and 2 bases at J, with 8 bases between. CDR1 is LNHDA and CDR2 is SQIVND in the germline V gene (reference sequence). The CDR3 sequence is 14 residues long. The CDR3 region is CASSISGGNQPQHF. The CDR3 DNA sequence: TGTGCCAGTAGTATTTCAGGGGGCAATCAGCCCCAGCATTTT.

The chain couples TRBV9 to TRBJ2-5, with 7 bases that match TRBD1. CDR1 is SGDLS and CDR2 is YYNGEE in the germline V gene. V shed 3 bases, J shed 4 bases, and the junction held 9 bases outside the gene matches. The CDR3 runs to 15 residues. The CDR3 DNA follows: TGTGCCAGCAGCGCATCAAGTCCAGGGGGAGAGACCCAGTACTTC. Its translation is CASSASSPGGETQYF.

The rearrangement links TRBV19 to TRBJ1-2, with D uncertain. This CDR3 spans 17 amino acids. Between the trimmed V and J ends, which lost 5 bases and 2 bases, there was a span of 21 bases. Germline V gene lookup returns CDR1 LNHDA and CDR2 SQIVND (reference sequence). The CDR3: CASSRGYKREANYGYTF. In nucleotides, the CDR3 is TGTGCCAGTAGTCGGGGATACAAAAGGGAGGCGAACTATGGCTACACCTTC.

To note about this clone: Other DNA variants within this sample encode the same CDR3. The chain is built from TRBV5-1 and TRBJ2-3, with 12 bases fitting TRBD2. The CDR3 spans 16 residues. The germline CDR1 and CDR2 sequences are SGHRS and YFSETQ. Trimming took 0 bases from V and 3 from J; bases not matched to a gene: 2. This CDR3 is CASSLVTSGGTDTQYF. The DNA of the CDR3 is TGCGCCAGCAGCTTGGTAACTAGCGGGGGGACAGATACGCAGTATTTT.